These T cell receptor beta chains were read from a single sample in a study of beta chain features in type 1 diabetes. Here immunoSEQ multiplex PCR was the method, and the copy in TCRdb shows in-frame clones only, minus some. Of around 400,000 clones listed, over 12% are singletons. Sequences were obtained from naive CD4+ T cells from blood. These receptors were collected from a woman between 18 and 29 years old in good health. CDR3s include the opening cysteine and the closing phenylalanine or tryptophan. Each record gives: clone size, V gene, D gene, J gene, CDR3 protein, CDR3 DNA. D genes are given only for firm matches. Rows give clone size only sometimes, using once, few, many, or a class for an expanded clone.

size: -; V: TRBV19; D: -; J: TRBJ2-7; CDR3: CASSTVAYTYEQYF; DNA: TGTGCCAGTAGTACCGTAGCGTACACCTACGAGCAGTACTTC
size: -; V: TRBV5-4; D: TRBD1; J: TRBJ2-4; CDR3: CASSLGQGVAKNIQYF; DNA: TGTGCCAGCAGCCTAGGACAGGGGGTAGCCAAAAACATTCAGTACTTC
size: -; V: TRBV20-1; D: -; J: TRBJ2-7; CDR3: CSAERTYEQYF; DNA: TGCAGTGCCGAGAGGACTTACGAGCAGTACTTC
size: few; V: TRBV5-4; D: TRBD2; J: TRBJ2-7; CDR3: CASSPRLAGNSYEQYF; DNA: TGTGCCAGCAGCCCCAGACTAGCGGGAAACTCCTACGAGCAGTACTTC
size: few; V: TRBV4-2; D: -; J: TRBJ2-2; CDR3: CASSRPGHPTGELFF; DNA: TGTGCCAGCAGCCGACCGGGACATCCCACCGGGGAGCTGTTTTTT
size: -; V: TRBV30; D: -; J: TRBJ2-1; CDR3: CAWTGTLYSYNEQFF; DNA: TGTGCCTGGACGGGGACTCTTTATTCCTACAATGAGCAGTTCTTC
size: -; V: TRBV7-9; D: TRBD1; J: TRBJ2-5; CDR3: CASSSGQGAQTQYF; DNA: TGTGCCAGCAGCTCCGGACAGGGGGCACAGACCCAGTACTTC
size: few; V: TRBV27; D: -; J: TRBJ1-2; CDR3: CASSHGQGYTF; DNA: TGTGCCAGCAGTCATGGACAAGGCTACACCTTC
size: few; V: TRBV28; D: TRBD1; J: TRBJ2-7; CDR3: CASSSGQGAYEQYF; DNA: TGTGCCAGCAGTTCAGGACAGGGGGCCTACGAGCAGTACTTC
size: few; V: TRBV28; D: TRBD1; J: TRBJ2-7; CDR3: CASSSEGQGVREQYF; DNA: TGTGCCAGCAGTTCAGAGGGACAGGGAGTTCGGGAGCAGTACTTC
size: few; V: TRBV6-4; D: -; J: TRBJ2-2; CDR3: CASSVGSGTGELFF; DNA: TGTGCCAGCAGTGTCGGGAGTGGCACCGGGGAGCTGTTTTTT
size: few; V: TRBV5-4; D: -; J: TRBJ1-3; CDR3: CASSFIQGHGNTIYF; DNA: TGTGCCAGCAGCTTTATACAGGGTCATGGAAACACCATATATTTT
size: -; V: TRBV2; D: -; J: TRBJ1-2; CDR3: CASTGDPPNYGYTF; DNA: TGTGCCAGCACAGGGGACCCTCCGAACTATGGCTACACCTTC
size: -; V: TRBV21-1; D: -; J: TRBJ2-7; CDR3: CASSSLRGKTYEQYF; DNA: TGTGCCAGCAGCAGCCTCAGGGGGAAGACGTACGAGCAGTACTTC
size: -; V: TRBV30; D: TRBD1; J: TRBJ1-1; CDR3: CAWSRRGGDRGFEAFF; DNA: TGTGCCTGGAGTCGCAGGGGGGGGGACAGGGGTTTTGAAGCTTTCTTT
size: few; V: TRBV7-9; D: TRBD1; J: TRBJ2-2; CDR3: CASSPKEGGIDTGELFF; DNA: TGTGCCAGCAGCCCAAAGGAAGGGGGCATCGACACCGGGGAGCTGTTTTTT
size: -; V: TRBV7-9; D: TRBD1; J: TRBJ1-5; CDR3: CASSAGQAFTQPQHF; DNA: TGTGCCAGCAGCGCGGGACAGGCCTTTACTCAGCCCCAGCATTTT
size: -; V: TRBV5-4; D: -; J: TRBJ2-5; CDR3: CASSLASGRQETQYF; DNA: TGTGCCAGCAGCTTAGCAAGCGGGCGGCAAGAGACCCAGTACTTC
size: few; V: TRBV29-1; D: -; J: TRBJ2-7; CDR3: CSGGDSSYEQYF; DNA: TGCAGCGGGGGGGACAGCTCCTACGAGCAGTACTTC
size: -; V: TRBV7-9; D: TRBD1; J: TRBJ2-7; CDR3: CASSLRGQGLSLEQYF; DNA: TGTGCCAGCAGCTTACGGGGACAGGGTTTATCCCTCGAGCAGTACTTC
size: -; V: TRBV30; D: -; J: TRBJ1-5; CDR3: CAWKKDGDQPQHF; DNA: TGTGCCTGGAAGAAGGACGGGGATCAGCCCCAGCATTTT
size: -; V: TRBV23-1; D: -; J: TRBJ2-3; CDR3: CASSQSSVPGSPEGTDTQYF; DNA: TGCGCCAGCAGTCAATCCTCCGTCCCCGGGAGCCCAGAGGGCACAGATACGCAGTATTTT
size: -; V: TRBV18; D: TRBD1; J: TRBJ2-7; CDR3: CASSPGQVFEQYF; DNA: TGTGCCAGCTCCCCGGGACAGGTCTTCGAGCAGTACTTC
size: few; V: TRBV19; D: -; J: TRBJ1-5; CDR3: CASTLGGGQYSNQPQHF; DNA: TGTGCCAGTACCCTCGGGGGAGGGCAGTATAGCAATCAGCCCCAGCATTTT
size: -; V: TRBV1; D: -; J: TRBJ2-3; CDR3: CTSSQVLREGEADTQYF; DNA: TGCACCAGCAGCCAAGTGTTGCGGGAGGGGGAGGCAGATACGCAGTATTTT
size: -; V: TRBV28; D: TRBD1; J: TRBJ1-5; CDR3: CASSSRDRPSGRPQHF; DNA: TGTGCCAGCAGCAGCCGGGACAGGCCATCGGGGCGGCCCCAGCATTTT
size: -; V: TRBV5-4; D: TRBD2; J: TRBJ2-3; CDR3: CASSLALAGRTDTQYF; DNA: TGTGCCAGCAGCTTGGCACTAGCGGGAAGGACAGATACGCAGTATTTT
size: few; V: TRBV18; D: TRBD1; J: TRBJ2-7; CDR3: CASSPRDRGPDEQYF; DNA: TGTGCCAGCTCACCAAGGGACAGGGGGCCGGACGAGCAGTACTTC
size: few; V: TRBV30; D: TRBD1; J: TRBJ2-1; CDR3: CAWSGRTGVNEQFF; DNA: TGTGCCTGGAGTGGACGGACAGGGGTCAATGAGCAGTTCTTC
size: few; V: TRBV7-9; D: -; J: TRBJ2-7; CDR3: CASSSKSDSYEQYF; DNA: TGTGCCAGCAGCTCGAAAAGCGACAGTTACGAGCAGTACTTC
size: -; V: TRBV30; D: TRBD2; J: TRBJ2-7; CDR3: CAWTRGLTPEQYF; DNA: TGTGCCTGGACCCGGGGACTAACCCCCGAGCAGTACTTC
size: -; V: TRBV30; D: TRBD1; J: TRBJ1-4; CDR3: CAWSTGQMNEKLFF; DNA: TGTGCCTGGAGTACGGGACAGATGAATGAAAAACTGTTTTTT
size: -; V: TRBV28; D: -; J: TRBJ1-1; CDR3: CASSPRGVGAFF; DNA: TGTGCCAGCAGTCCTCGGGGGGTTGGGGCTTTCTTT
size: -; V: TRBV28; D: TRBD2; J: TRBJ2-4; CDR3: CASSLSSGVKYF; DNA: TGTGCCAGCAGTTTGTCTAGCGGGGTAAAGTACTTC
size: few; V: TRBV28; D: TRBD1; J: TRBJ2-7; CDR3: CASSSGQGYEQYF; DNA: TGTGCCAGCAGTTCGGGACAGGGTTACGAGCAGTACTTC